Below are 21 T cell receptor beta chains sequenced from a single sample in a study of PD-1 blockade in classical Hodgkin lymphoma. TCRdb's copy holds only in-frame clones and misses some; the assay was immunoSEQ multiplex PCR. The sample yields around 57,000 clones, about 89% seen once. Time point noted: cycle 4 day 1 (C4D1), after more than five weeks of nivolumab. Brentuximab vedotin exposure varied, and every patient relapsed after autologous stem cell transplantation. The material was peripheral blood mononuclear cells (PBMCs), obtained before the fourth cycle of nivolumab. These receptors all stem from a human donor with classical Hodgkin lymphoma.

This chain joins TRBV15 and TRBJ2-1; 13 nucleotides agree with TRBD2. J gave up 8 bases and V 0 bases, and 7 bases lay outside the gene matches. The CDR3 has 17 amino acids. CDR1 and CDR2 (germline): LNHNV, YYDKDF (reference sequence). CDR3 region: CATSREVGLAGTDEQFF. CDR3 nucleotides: TGTGCCACCAGCAGAGAGGTGGGACTAGCGGGAACTGATGAGCAGTTCTTC.

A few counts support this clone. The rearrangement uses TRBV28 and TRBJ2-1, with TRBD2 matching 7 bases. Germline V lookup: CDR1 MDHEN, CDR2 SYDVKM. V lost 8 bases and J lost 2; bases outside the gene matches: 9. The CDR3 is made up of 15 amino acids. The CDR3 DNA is TGTGCCAGCCTCCTCGGGGAGGGACCCTACAATGAGCAGTTCTTC. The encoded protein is CASLLGEGPYNEQFF.

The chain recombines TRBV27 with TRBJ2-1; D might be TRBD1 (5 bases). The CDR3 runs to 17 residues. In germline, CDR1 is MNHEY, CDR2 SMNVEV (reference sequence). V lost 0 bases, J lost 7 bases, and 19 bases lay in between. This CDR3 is CASSLSAGWTTTNEQFF. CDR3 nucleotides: TGTGCCAGCAGTTTATCGGCAGGGTGGACCACGACAAATGAGCAGTTCTTC.

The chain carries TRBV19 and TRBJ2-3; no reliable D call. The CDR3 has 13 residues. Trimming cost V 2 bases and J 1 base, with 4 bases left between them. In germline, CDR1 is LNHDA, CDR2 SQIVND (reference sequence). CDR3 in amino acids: CASSIIGTDTQYF. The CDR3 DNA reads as TGTGCCAGTAGTATAATAGGCACAGATACGCAGTATTTT.

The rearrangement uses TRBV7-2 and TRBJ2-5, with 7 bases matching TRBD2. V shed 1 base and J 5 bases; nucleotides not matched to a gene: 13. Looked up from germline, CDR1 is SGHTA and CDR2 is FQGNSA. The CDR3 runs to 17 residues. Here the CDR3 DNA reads TGTGCCAGCAGCTTAGGGAGTGGGGTGGGAGGGAGTGAGACCCAGTACTTC. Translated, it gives CASSLGSGVGGSETQYF.

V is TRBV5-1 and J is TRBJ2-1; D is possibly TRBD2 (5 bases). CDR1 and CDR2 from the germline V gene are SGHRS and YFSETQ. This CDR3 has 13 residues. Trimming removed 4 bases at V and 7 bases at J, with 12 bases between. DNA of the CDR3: TGCGCCAGCAGCAGCCAACTAGAGAATGAGCAGTTCTTC. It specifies CASSSQLENEQFF.

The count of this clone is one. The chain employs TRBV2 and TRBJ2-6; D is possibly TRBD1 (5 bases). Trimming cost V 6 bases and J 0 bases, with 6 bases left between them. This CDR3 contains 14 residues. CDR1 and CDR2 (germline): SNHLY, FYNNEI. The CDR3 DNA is TGTGCCAGCAGAGGGGACTCTGGGGCCAACGTCCTGACTTTC. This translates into CASRGDSGANVLTF.

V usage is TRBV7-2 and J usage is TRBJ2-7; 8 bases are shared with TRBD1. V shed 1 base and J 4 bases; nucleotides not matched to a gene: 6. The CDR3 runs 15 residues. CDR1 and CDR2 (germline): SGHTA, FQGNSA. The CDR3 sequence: CASSLGRDRSYEQYF. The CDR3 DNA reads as TGTGCCAGCAGCTTAGGGCGGGACAGGTCTTACGAGCAGTACTTC.

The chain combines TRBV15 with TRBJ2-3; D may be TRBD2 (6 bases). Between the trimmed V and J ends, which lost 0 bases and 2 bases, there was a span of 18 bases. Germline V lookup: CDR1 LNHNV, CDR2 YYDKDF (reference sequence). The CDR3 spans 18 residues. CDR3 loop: CATSREAGHRRDTDTQYF. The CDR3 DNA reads TGTGCCACCAGCAGAGAGGCAGGGCATCGGAGGGACACAGATACGCAGTATTTT.

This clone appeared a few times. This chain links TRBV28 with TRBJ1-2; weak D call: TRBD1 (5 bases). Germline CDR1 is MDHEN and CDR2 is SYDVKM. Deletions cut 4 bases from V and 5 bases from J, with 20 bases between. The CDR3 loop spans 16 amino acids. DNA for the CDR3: TGTGCCAGCAGTTCTGCTGAGGTGGGGGGTCGGTATGGCTACACCTTC. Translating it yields CASSSAEVGGRYGYTF.

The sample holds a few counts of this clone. The DNA of the CDR3 is TGTGCCAGTAGTATGGTACACTCTTCTTATGGCTACACCTTC. Its protein is CASSMVHSSYGYTF. J is TRBJ1-2 and V is TRBV19; unclear D gene. Germline CDR1 LNHDA, CDR2 SQIVND (reference sequence). This CDR3 contains 14 residues. V was shortened by 3 bases and J by 5 bases, with 13 bases between the two germline ends. Using reference TRBV19 and TRBJ1-2 for the parts outside the CDR3, the full variable domain is DGGITQSPKYLFRKEGQNVTLSCEQNLNHDAMYWYRQDPGQGLRLIYYSQIVNDFQKGDIAEGYSVSREKKESFPLTVTSAQKNPTAFYLCASSMVHSSYGYTFGSGTRLTVV.

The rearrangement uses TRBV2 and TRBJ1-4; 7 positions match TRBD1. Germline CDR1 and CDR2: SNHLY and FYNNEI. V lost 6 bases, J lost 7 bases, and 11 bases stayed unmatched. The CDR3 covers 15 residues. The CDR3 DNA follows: TGTGCCAGCAGGGACCTGACAGGGTTAGGTGAAAAACTGTTTTTT. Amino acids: CASRDLTGLGEKLFF.

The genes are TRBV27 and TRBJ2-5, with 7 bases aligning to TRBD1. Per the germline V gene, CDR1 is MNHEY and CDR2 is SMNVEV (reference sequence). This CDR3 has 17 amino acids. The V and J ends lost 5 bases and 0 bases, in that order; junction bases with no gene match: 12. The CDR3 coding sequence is TGTGCCAGCAGTCCTATACGGGACAGCTTGTACCAAGAGACCCAGTACTTC. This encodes CASSPIRDSLYQETQYF.

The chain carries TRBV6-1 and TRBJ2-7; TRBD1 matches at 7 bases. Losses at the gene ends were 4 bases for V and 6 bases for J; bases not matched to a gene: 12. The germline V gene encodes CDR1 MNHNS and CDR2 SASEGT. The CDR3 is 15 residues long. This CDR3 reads CASSAVDRAAAEQYF. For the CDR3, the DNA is TGTGCCAGCAGTGCCGTCGACAGGGCGGCGGCCGAGCAGTACTTC.

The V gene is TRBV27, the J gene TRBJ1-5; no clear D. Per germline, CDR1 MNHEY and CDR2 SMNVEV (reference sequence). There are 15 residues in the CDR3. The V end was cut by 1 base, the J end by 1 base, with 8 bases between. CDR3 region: CASSLLGRSNQPQHF. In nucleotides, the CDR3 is TGTGCCAGCAGTTTATTGGGCAGGAGCAATCAGCCCCAGCATTTT.

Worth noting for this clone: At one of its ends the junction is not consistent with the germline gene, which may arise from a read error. CDR3 region: CASSSGSRVF. DNA for the CDR3: TGTGCCAGTAGTTCGGGGTCCCGCGTCTTC. This chain uses TRBV19 with TRBJ2-1; D might be TRBD2 (5 bases). Looked up from germline, CDR1 is LNHDA and CDR2 is SQIVND (reference sequence). The CDR3 is made up of 10 amino acids.

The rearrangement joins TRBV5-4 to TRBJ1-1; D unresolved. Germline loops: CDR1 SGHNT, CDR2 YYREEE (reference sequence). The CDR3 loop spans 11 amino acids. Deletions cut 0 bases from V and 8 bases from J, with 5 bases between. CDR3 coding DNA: TGTGCCAGCAGCTTGGGGCAGGAAGCTTTCTTT. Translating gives CASSLGQEAFF.

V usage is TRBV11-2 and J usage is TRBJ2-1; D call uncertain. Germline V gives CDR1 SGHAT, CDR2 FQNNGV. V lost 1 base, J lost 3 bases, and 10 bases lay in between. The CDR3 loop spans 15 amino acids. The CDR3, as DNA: TGTGCCAGCAGCTTAGCGAATTTGGTCTACAATGAGCAGTTCTTC. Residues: CASSLANLVYNEQFF.

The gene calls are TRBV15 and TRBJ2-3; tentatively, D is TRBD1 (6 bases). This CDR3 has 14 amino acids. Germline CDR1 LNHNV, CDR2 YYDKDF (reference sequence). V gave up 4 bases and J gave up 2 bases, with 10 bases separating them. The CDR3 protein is CATSKRQVTDTQYF. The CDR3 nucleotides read TGTGCCACCAGCAAAAGACAGGTCACAGATACGCAGTATTTT.

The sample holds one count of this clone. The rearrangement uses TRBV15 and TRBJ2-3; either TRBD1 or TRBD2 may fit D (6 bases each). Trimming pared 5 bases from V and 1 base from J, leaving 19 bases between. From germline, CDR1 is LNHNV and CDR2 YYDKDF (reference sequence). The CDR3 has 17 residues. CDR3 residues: CATSLRRDITGTDTQYF. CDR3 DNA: TGTGCCACCAGCTTACGGCGGGACATTACAGGCACAGATACGCAGTATTTT. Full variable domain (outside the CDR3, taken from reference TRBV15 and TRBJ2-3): DAMVIQNPRYQVTQFGKPVTLSCSQTLNHNVMYWYQQKSSQAPKLLFHYYDKDFNNEADTPDNFQSRRPNTSFCFLDIRSPGLGDTAMYLCATSLRRDITGTDTQYFGPGTRLTVL.

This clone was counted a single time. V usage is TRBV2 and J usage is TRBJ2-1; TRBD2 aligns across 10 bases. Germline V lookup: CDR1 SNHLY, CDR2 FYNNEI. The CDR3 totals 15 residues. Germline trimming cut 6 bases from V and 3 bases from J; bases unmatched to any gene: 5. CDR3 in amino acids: CASRRERGGYNEQFF. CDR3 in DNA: TGTGCCAGCAGGAGGGAGCGGGGGGGCTACAATGAGCAGTTCTTC. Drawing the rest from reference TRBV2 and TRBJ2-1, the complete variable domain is EPEVTQTPSHQVTQMGQEVILRCVPISNHLYFYWYRQILGQKVEFLVSFYNNEISEKSEIFDDQFSVERPDGSNFTLKIRSTKLEDSAMYFCASRRERGGYNEQFFGPGTRLTVL.